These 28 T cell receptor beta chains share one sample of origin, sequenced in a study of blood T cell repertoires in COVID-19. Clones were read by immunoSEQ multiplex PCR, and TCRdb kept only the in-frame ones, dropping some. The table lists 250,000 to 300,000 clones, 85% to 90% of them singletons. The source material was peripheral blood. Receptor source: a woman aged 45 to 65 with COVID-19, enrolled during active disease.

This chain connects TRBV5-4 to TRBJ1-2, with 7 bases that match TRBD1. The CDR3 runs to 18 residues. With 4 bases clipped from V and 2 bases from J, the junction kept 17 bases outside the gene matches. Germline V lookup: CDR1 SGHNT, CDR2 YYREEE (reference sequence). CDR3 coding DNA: TGTGCCAGCAGCGGCCAGTTGGGACAGCCCAAATTAAACTATGGCTACACCTTC. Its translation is CASSGQLGQPKLNYGYTF. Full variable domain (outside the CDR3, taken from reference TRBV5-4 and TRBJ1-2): ETGVTQSPTHLIKTRGQQVTLRCSSQSGHNTVSWYQQALGQGPQFIFQYYREEENGRGNFPPRFSGLQFPNYSSELNVNALELDDSALYLCASSGQLGQPKLNYGYTFGSGTRLTVV.

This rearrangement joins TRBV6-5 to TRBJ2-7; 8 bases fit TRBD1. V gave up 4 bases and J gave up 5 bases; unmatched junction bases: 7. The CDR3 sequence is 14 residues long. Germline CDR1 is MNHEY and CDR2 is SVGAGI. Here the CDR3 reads CASSSQGASDEQYF. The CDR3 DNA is TGTGCCAGCAGTTCCCAGGGGGCAAGCGACGAGCAGTACTTC.

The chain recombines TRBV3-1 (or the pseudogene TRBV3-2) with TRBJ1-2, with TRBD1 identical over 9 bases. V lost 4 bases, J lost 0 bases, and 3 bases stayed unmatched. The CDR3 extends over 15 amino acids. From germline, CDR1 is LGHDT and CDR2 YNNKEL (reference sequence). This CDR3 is CASSPRDRANYGYTF. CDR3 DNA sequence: TGTGCCAGCAGCCCGAGGGACAGGGCTAACTATGGCTACACCTTC.

CDR3: CATSRDRTQGNGQPQHF. CDR3 DNA: TGTGCCACCAGCAGAGATCGGACACAGGGAAATGGTCAGCCCCAGCATTTT. The V and J genes are TRBV15 and TRBJ1-5; possibly TRBD1 for D (6 bases). The CDR3 spans 17 residues. CDR1 and CDR2 (germline): LNHNV, YYDKDF (reference sequence). Trimming removed 0 bases from V and 6 bases from J, with 18 bases in between.

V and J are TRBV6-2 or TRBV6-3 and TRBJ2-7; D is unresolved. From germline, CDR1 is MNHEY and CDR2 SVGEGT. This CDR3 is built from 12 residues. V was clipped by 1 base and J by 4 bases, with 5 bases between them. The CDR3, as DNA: TGTGCCAGCAGTTACTGGGCATACGAGCAGTACTTC. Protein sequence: CASSYWAYEQYF.

CDR3 bases: TGCGCCAGCAGCCAAGGATGGGGCGGGAGGTACGAGACCCAGTACTTC. It yields the protein CASSQGWGGRYETQYF. The chain is built from TRBV4-1 and TRBJ2-5; 8 bases line up with TRBD2. This CDR3 has 16 amino acids. V shed 1 base, J shed 5 bases, and the junction held 9 bases outside the gene matches. Germline V gives CDR1 MGHRA, CDR2 YSYEKL.

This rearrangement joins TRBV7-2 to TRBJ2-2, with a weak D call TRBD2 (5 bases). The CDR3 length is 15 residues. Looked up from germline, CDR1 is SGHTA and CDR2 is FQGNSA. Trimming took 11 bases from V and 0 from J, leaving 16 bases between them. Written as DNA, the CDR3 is TGTGCCCAAGGTCGGCGGGCTTCGAACACCGGGGAGCTGTTTTTT. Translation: CAQGRRASNTGELFF.

CDR3 bases: TGCAGCGGAACTCTAGCGGGGACTAGCACAGATACGCAGTATTTT. Its protein product is CSGTLAGTSTDTQYF. V and J are TRBV29-1 and TRBJ2-3; 9 bases are a match to TRBD2. The germline gives CDR1 SQVTM, CDR2 ANQGSEA. After removal of 7 bases from V and 0 bases from J, the junction contained 8 bases not matched to a gene. This CDR3 spans 15 amino acids.

CDR3 amino acids: CAISPGQGPSGANVLTF. CDR3 DNA: TGTGCCATCAGTCCGGGACAGGGTCCCTCTGGGGCCAACGTCCTGACTTTC. J is TRBJ2-6 and V is TRBV10-3; 9 bases are a match to TRBD1. The CDR3 is made up of 17 amino acids. Germline V CDR1 and CDR2: ENHRY, SYGVKD. V lost 5 bases to trimming and J lost 0 bases; unmatched junction nucleotides: 5.

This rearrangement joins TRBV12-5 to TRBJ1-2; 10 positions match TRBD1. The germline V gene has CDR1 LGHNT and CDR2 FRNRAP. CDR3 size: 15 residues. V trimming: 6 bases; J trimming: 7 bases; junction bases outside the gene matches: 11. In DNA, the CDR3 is TGTGCTAGTGGGACGGACAGGGGGGGACCTTTTGGCTACACCTTC. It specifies CASGTDRGGPFGYTF.

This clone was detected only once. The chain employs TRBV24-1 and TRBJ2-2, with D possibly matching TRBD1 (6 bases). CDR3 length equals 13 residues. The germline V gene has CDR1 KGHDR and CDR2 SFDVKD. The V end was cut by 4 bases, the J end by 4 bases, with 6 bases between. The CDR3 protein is CATSDRGTGELFF. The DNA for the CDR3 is TGTGCCACCAGTGACAGGGGCACCGGGGAGCTGTTTTTT.

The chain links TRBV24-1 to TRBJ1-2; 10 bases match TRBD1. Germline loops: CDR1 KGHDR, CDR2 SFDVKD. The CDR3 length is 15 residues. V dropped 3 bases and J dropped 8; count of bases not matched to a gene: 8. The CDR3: CATSDAGTGAAGYTF. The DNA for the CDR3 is TGTGCCACCAGTGATGCCGGGACAGGGGCGGCGGGCTACACCTTC.

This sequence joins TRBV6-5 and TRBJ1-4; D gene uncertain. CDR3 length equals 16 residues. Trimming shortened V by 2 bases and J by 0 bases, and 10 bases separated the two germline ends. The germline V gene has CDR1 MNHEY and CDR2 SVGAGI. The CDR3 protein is CASSYLLGATNEKLFF. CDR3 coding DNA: TGTGCCAGCAGTTACCTCCTCGGGGCAACTAATGAAAAACTGTTTTTT.

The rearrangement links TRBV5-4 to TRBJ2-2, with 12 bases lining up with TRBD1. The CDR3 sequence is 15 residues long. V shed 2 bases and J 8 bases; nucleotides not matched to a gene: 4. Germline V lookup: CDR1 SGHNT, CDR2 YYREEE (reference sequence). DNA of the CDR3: TGTGCCAGCAGCTTAGGGACAGGGGGCATGGGGGAGCTGTTTTTT. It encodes CASSLGTGGMGELFF.

CDR3 residues: CSVDLLGEEAGELFF. Written as DNA, the CDR3 is TGCAGCGTTGATCTTCTAGGAGAGGAAGCCGGGGAGCTGTTTTTT. V is TRBV29-1 and J is TRBJ2-2; D not resolved. The ends were cut back, 3 bases at V and 6 bases at J, with 17 bases in the middle. The germline gives CDR1 SQVTM, CDR2 ANQGSEA. This CDR3 contains 15 residues.

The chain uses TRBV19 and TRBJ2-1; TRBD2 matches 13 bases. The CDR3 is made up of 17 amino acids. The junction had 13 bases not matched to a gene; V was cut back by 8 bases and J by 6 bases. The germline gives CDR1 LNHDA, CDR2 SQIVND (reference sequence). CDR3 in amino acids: CASSNGTSGKRANEQFF. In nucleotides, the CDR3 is TGTGCCAGTTCTAATGGGACTAGCGGGAAAAGGGCCAATGAGCAGTTCTTC.

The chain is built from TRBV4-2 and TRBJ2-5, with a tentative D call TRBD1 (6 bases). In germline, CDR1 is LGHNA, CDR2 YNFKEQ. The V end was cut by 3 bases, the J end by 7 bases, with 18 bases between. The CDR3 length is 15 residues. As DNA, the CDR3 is TGTGCCAGCAGCCATCGCGGAGAGGAAGGGGGGACCCAGTACTTC. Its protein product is CASSHRGEEGGTQYF.

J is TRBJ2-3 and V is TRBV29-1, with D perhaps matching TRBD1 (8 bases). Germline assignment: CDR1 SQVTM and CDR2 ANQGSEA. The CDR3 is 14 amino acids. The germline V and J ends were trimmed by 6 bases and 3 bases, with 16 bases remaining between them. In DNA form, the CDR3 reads TGCAGCGTATTAGACAGGGGAGGGACAGATACGCAGTATTTT. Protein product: CSVLDRGGTDTQYF.

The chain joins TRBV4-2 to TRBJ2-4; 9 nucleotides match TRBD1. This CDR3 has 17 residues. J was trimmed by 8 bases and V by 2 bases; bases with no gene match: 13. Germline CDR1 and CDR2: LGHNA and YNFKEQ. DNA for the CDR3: TGTGCCAGCAGCCAAAACGACAGGGGGACCTTTATAGACATTCAGTACTTC. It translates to CASSQNDRGTFIDIQYF.

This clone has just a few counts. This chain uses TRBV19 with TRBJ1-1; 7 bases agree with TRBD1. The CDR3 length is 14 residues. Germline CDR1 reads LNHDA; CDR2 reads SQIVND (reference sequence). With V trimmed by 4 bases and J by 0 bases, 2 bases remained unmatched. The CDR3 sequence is CASSRGQLNTEAFF. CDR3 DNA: TGTGCCAGTAGTAGGGGACAGCTGAACACTGAAGCTTTCTTT.

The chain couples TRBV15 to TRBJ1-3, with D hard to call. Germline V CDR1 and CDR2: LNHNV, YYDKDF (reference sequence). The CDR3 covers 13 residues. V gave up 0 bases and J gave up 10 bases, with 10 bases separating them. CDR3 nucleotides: TGTGCCACCAGCAGAGATGGAGGCGGAACCATATATTTT. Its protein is CATSRDGGGTIYF. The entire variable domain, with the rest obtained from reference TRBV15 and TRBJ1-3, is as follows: DAMVIQNPRYQVTQFGKPVTLSCSQTLNHNVMYWYQQKSSQAPKLLFHYYDKDFNNEADTPDNFQSRRPNTSFCFLDIRSPGLGDTAMYLCATSRDGGGTIYFGEGSWLTVV.

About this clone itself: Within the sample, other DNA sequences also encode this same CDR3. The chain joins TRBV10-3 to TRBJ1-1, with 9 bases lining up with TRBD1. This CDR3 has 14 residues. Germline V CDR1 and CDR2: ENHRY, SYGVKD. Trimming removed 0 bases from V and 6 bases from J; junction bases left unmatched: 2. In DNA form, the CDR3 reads TGTGCCATCAGTGAGTCGGGACAGGGAGCTGAAGCTTTCTTT. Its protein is CAISESGQGAEAFF.

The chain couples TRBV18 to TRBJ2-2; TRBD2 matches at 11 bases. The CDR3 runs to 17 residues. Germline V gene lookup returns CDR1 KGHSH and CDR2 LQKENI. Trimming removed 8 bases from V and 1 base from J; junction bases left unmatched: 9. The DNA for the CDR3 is TGTGCCAGCCAATCGACTAGCGGGGCGTTGAACACCGGGGAGCTGTTTTTT. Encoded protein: CASQSTSGALNTGELFF.

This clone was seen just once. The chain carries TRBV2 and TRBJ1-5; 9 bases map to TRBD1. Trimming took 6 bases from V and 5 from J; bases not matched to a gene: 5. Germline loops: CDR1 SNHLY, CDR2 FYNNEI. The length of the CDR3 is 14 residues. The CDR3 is CASREGQGYQPQHF. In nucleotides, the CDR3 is TGTGCCAGCAGGGAGGGACAGGGCTATCAGCCCCAGCATTTT.

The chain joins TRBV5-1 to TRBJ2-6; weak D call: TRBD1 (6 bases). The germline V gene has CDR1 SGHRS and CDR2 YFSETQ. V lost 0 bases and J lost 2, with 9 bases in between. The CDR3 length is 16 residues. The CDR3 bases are TGCGCCAGCAGCTTGGACGGACAGACTGGGGCCAACGTCCTGACTTTC. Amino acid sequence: CASSLDGQTGANVLTF.

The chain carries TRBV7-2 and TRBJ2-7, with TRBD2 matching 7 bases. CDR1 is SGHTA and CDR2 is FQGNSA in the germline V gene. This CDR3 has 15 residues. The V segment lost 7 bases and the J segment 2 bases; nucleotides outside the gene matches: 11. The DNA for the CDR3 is TGTGCCAGCACCGAGGGAACTAGCGCTCCCTACGAGCAGTACTTC. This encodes CASTEGTSAPYEQYF.

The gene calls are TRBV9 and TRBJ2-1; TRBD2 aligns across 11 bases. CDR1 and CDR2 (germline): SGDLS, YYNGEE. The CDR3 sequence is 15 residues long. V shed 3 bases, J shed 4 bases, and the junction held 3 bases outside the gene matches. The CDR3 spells CASSALAGDYNEQFF. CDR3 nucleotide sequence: TGTGCCAGCAGCGCACTAGCGGGAGATTACAATGAGCAGTTCTTC.

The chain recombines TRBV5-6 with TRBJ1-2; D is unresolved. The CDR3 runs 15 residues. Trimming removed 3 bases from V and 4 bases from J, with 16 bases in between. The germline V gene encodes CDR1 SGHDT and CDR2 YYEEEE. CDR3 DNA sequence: TGTGCCAGCAGCTACCTTGCAGTTCTTTTCTATGGCTACACCTTC. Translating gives CASSYLAVLFYGYTF. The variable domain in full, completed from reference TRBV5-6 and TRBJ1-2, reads DAGVTQSPTHLIKTRGQQVTLRCSPKSGHDTVSWYQQALGQGPQFIFQYYEEEERQRGNFPDRFSGHQFPNYSSELNVNALLLGDSALYLCASSYLAVLFYGYTFGSGTRLTVV.